This TCR beta chain derives from a study of cytomegalovirus exposure and HLA in healthy donors. Study conclusions and caveats: The investigators catalogued 164 TCR beta chains as cytomegalovirus-associated. Most TCRs appeared rarely, but some public TCRs recurred in many donors. Subsequent analysis showed first-cohort TCR clusters tending to co-occur in some 120 validation repertoires.

As concerns this clone: Its target is not known.

Method: immunoSEQ multiplex PCR; TCRdb's copy keeps in-frame clones and lacks some. The sample holds 98,000 or so clones, 70% to 90% seen once. Specimen: PBMCs. This receptor was identified in a woman younger than 30 in good health and CMV-seronegative.

The CDR3 region is CASSPGGTNEKLFF. The CDR3 DNA sequence: TGTGCCAGCAGCCCGGGTGGAACTAATGAAAAACTGTTTTTT. The V gene is TRBV7-9, the J gene TRBJ1-4, with D unclear. CDR3 length: 14 amino acids. Trimming stripped 5 bases from V and 1 base from J, with 8 bases between. CDR1 and CDR2 (germline): SEHNR, FQNEAQ (reference sequence).